One sample yielded the 25 T cell receptor beta chains listed below, sequenced in a study of shared clonotypes between healthy human individuals (dated by TCRdb to about 2020). CD8 naive samples consisted of CD45RO-negative cells that were positively selected for CCR7, yielding a CD45RA+CCR7+ population without TemRA cells. The library relied on the immunoSEQ multiplex PCR assay. As stored in TCRdb, this immuneACCESS dataset retains in-frame rearrangements with V and J assigned. A fraction of the clones does not appear; measured against another copy, unresolved V genes explain less than half of the discrepancy, and the remainder lacks a known reason. Present in this sample are some 2 million clones, approximately 95% of which were seen just once. The ten largest clones take up 1.1% of the sample. The material sequenced was naive CD8+ T cells sorted from blood. In the paper's terms, the cell subset or site label means: CD45RA+CCR7+. The receptors were sampled from a man younger than 35 in good health.

The V and J genes are TRBV7-8 and TRBJ1-2; TRBD1 matches at 10 bases. This CDR3 region has 16 residues. V trimming: 5 bases; J trimming: 4 bases; junction bases outside the gene matches: 10. Germline loops: CDR1 SGHVS, CDR2 FQNEAQ. The CDR3 loop reads CASSLLTGGAGYGYTF. The CDR3 DNA follows: TGTGCCAGCAGCCTCCTGACAGGGGGCGCCGGCTATGGCTACACCTTC.

This clone is a singleton in its sample. Here the CDR3 reads CASSHSLGSYEQYF. CDR3 nucleotide sequence: TGCGCCAGCAGCCACTCACTTGGAAGCTACGAGCAGTACTTC. The chain carries TRBV4-3 and TRBJ2-7; D is uncertain. Trimming took 3 bases from V and 3 from J, leaving 12 bases between them. Germline V gives CDR1 LGHNA, CDR2 YSLEER. This CDR3 is 14 amino acids long.

Notes on this clone: The junction and the germline gene differ at one end; a read error may be behind it. The chain joins TRBV11-3 to TRBJ1-1, with 10 nucleotides matching TRBD1. The CDR3 runs to 16 residues. Germline V gene lookup returns CDR1 SGHNT and CDR2 YENEEA. The CDR3 protein is CASSFIGLTGTGEVFF. For the CDR3, the DNA is TGTGCCAGCAGCTTTATTGGGTTGACCGGGACAGGGGAAGTTTTCTTT.

The gene calls are TRBV6-4 and TRBJ1-1, with 10 bases fitting TRBD1. The ends lost 6 bases at V and 1 base at J; junction bases unmatched: 5. The CDR3 is 15 residues long. CDR1 is MRHNA, CDR2 SNTAGT, per germline. CDR3 nucleotide sequence: TGTGCCAGCAGAAAAGGACAGGGGGGGAACACTGAAGCTTTCTTT. This sequence encodes CASRKGQGGNTEAFF.

The rearrangement links TRBV2 to TRBJ2-2; TRBD2 matches at 7 bases. CDR1 SNHLY and CDR2 FYNNEI come from the germline V gene. The CDR3 has 15 residues. Unmatched junction bases numbered 11, after V lost 7 bases and J lost 6 bases. The CDR3 region has the DNA TGTGCCAGCACCCCTGATAGCGGGTCCGCCGGGGAGCTGTTTTTT. Protein: CASTPDSGSAGELFF.

The genes are TRBV4-2 and TRBJ2-3; 11 bases align to TRBD2. Germline CDR1 and CDR2: LGHNA and YNFKEQ. CDR3 length equals 16 residues. The J segment lost 5 bases and the V segment lost 4 bases, leaving 8 bases of the junction unmatched. CDR3 region: CASSLLLAGVGDTQYF. The CDR3 nucleotides are TGTGCCAGCAGCCTCCTACTAGCGGGGGTGGGAGATACGCAGTATTTT.

The chain recombines TRBV29-1 with TRBJ2-3; D uncertain. The CDR3 extends over 13 amino acids. CDR1 is SQVTM and CDR2 is ANQGSEA in the germline V gene. V dropped 4 bases and J dropped 0 bases, with 8 bases sitting between them. This CDR3 reads CSVVGPSTDTQYF. As DNA, the CDR3 is TGCAGCGTTGTCGGACCAAGCACAGATACGCAGTATTTT.

The V and J genes are TRBV29-1 and TRBJ1-2, with a possible D match to TRBD1 (6 bases). Trimming removed 3 bases at V and 3 bases at J, with 20 bases between. Germline CDR1 and CDR2: SQVTM and ANQGSEA. The CDR3 has 16 residues. The CDR3 DNA reads TGCAGCGTTGAGGGGGGCGCGGGAATTCTCGACTATGGCTACACCTTC. Its translation is CSVEGGAGILDYGYTF.

The genes are TRBV6-5 and TRBJ2-7; D not resolved. V was clipped by 8 bases and J by 5 bases, with 22 bases between them. Germline V CDR1 and CDR2: MNHEY, SVGAGI. CDR3 size: 15 residues. In nucleotides, the CDR3 is TGTGCCAGCCGACCCTCAAGCGAGCATTCCCACGAGCAGTACTTC. This codes for CASRPSSEHSHEQYF.

This rearrangement joins TRBV7-9 to TRBJ2-3, with 7 bases fitting TRBD1. Looked up from germline, CDR1 is SEHNR and CDR2 is FQNEAQ (reference sequence). Trimming at V came to 8 bases and at J to 2 bases, leaving 4 bases not matched to a gene. The CDR3 consists of 13 residues. The CDR3 is CASSDRATDTQYF. CDR3 nucleotide sequence: TGTGCCAGCTCCGACAGGGCCACAGATACGCAGTATTTT.

Details on this clone: Other DNA variants within this sample encode the same CDR3. V is TRBV7-9 and J is TRBJ2-7; D uncertain. The CDR3 contains 13 residues. Per germline, CDR1 SEHNR and CDR2 FQNEAQ (reference sequence). Trimming left V 4 bases short and J 0 bases short, with 7 bases between. CDR3 DNA sequence: TGTGCCAGCAGCTCCGGAAGCTCCTACGAGCAGTACTTC. Translation gives CASSSGSSYEQYF.

The rearrangement links TRBV7-8 to TRBJ2-7; D is ambiguous. This CDR3 has 15 amino acids. V dropped 6 bases and J dropped 0 bases, with 15 bases sitting between them. In germline, CDR1 is SGHVS, CDR2 FQNEAQ. The DNA for the CDR3 is TGTGCCAGCAGTTACGGGCCGACGAGCTCCTACGAGCAGTACTTC. Protein sequence: CASSYGPTSSYEQYF.

This clone was detected once. The rearrangement uses TRBV27 and TRBJ1-5; D is uncertain. CDR1 is MNHEY and CDR2 is SMNVEV in the germline V gene (reference sequence). The CDR3 runs 15 residues. Trimming removed 3 bases from V and 0 bases from J, with 9 bases in between. In DNA form, the CDR3 reads TGTGCCAGCAGTTTTATCACGGATAGCAATCAGCCCCAGCATTTT. Translation gives CASSFITDSNQPQHF.

This rearrangement joins TRBV2 to TRBJ1-2; 8 positions agree with TRBD1. The ends lost 7 bases at V and 0 bases at J; junction bases unmatched: 1. Germline loops: CDR1 SNHLY, CDR2 FYNNEI. This CDR3 spans 13 amino acids. The CDR3 protein is CASTGQANYGYTF. CDR3 nucleotide sequence: TGTGCCAGCACGGGACAGGCTAACTATGGCTACACCTTC.

The rearrangement joins TRBV2 to TRBJ2-7, with D possibly matching TRBD1 (5 bases). The length of the CDR3 is 13 residues. Between the trimmed V and J ends, which lost 8 bases and 1 base, there was a span of 12 bases. CDR1 is SNHLY, CDR2 FYNNEI, per germline. CDR3: CASLDRLSYEQYF. The CDR3 coding sequence is TGTGCCAGCCTTGACAGATTATCCTACGAGCAGTACTTC.

The V call is TRBV5-6, the J call TRBJ2-7; 8 bases are shared with TRBD2. Germline CDR1 is SGHDT and CDR2 is YYEEEE. The CDR3 length is 14 residues. J lost 6 bases, V lost 2 bases, and 7 bases had no gene match. CDR3 region: CASSFQGLEAEQYF. As DNA, the CDR3 is TGTGCCAGCAGCTTTCAGGGACTAGAAGCCGAGCAGTACTTC.

The V gene is TRBV7-9, the J gene TRBJ2-2; no clear D. This CDR3 has 16 amino acids. Trimming took 5 bases from V and 0 from J, leaving 13 bases between them. Germline V gives CDR1 SEHNR, CDR2 FQNEAQ (reference sequence). CDR3 amino acids: CASSPTMGSNTGELFF. The CDR3 DNA reads as TGTGCCAGCAGCCCTACGATGGGGTCGAACACCGGGGAGCTGTTTTTT.

The rearrangement uses TRBV14 and TRBJ1-1; no reliable D call. Trimming took off 1 base at V and 4 bases at J, with 10 bases between the two ends. CDR3 length: 14 residues. Germline CDR1 is SGHDN and CDR2 is FVKESK. CDR3 region: CASSQVGGGTEAFF. CDR3 DNA: TGTGCCAGCAGCCAAGTGGGTGGAGGCACTGAAGCTTTCTTT.

CDR3 bases: TGTGCCAGCAGTGAAGGACAGGTCGATTACCACTCCTATAATTCACCCCTCCACTTT. Amino acid sequence: CASSEGQVDYHSYNSPLHF. V and J are TRBV6-1 and TRBJ1-6, with D possibly matching TRBD1 (6 bases). Germline V lookup: CDR1 MNHNS, CDR2 SASEGT. The CDR3 consists of 19 residues. V was clipped by 1 base and J by 0 bases, with 16 bases between them.

The chain carries TRBV30 and TRBJ2-5; 10 bases map to TRBD2. The end of the DNA is better explained by TRBJ2-7, so the J call may be wrong. Germline values: CDR1 GTSNPN, CDR2 SVGIG (reference sequence). This CDR3 has 20 residues. The CDR3 nucleotides read TGTGCCTGGAGTGAGCCCCGGGGGTTCCAGACTAGCGGGCCCACCTACGAGCAGTACTTC. Protein product: CAWSEPRGFQTSGPTYEQYF.

The J gene is TRBJ1-1, the V gene TRBV5-6; D unresolved. This CDR3 is built from 15 residues. The germline CDR1 and CDR2 sequences are SGHDT and YYEEEE. V was cut by 1 base and J by 0 bases, with 10 bases left in between. The CDR3 DNA reads as TGTGCCAGCAGCTTGAAGGGCACCATGAACACTGAAGCTTTCTTT. Translating gives CASSLKGTMNTEAFF.

The J gene is TRBJ2-2, the V gene TRBV6-4; 11 nucleotides line up with TRBD2. The CDR3 has 14 residues. The V and J ends lost 10 bases and 4 bases, in that order; junction bases with no gene match: 5. Germline CDR1 reads MRHNA; CDR2 reads SNTAGT. CDR3 sequence: CAKPSGRSTGELFF. The CDR3 DNA sequence: TGTGCCAAACCTAGCGGGAGGAGCACCGGGGAGCTGTTTTTT.

In this sample, this clone turned up once. The chain couples TRBV7-2 to TRBJ2-1, with D possibly matching TRBD1 (6 bases). In germline, CDR1 is SGHTA, CDR2 FQGNSA. V lost 3 bases to trimming and J lost 1 base, with 13 bases between them. The CDR3 is 16 residues long. DNA of the CDR3: TGTGCCAGCAGCTTGGCAGGGGATCCGTCCTACAATGAGCAGTTCTTC. Its translation is CASSLAGDPSYNEQFF.

The rearrangement uses TRBV6-6 and TRBJ1-6, with D possibly matching TRBD1 (6 bases). Per the germline V gene, CDR1 is MNHNY and CDR2 is SVGAGI (reference sequence). The germline V and J ends were trimmed by 4 bases and 9 bases, with 13 bases remaining between them. There are 14 residues in the CDR3. The CDR3 here is CASSLQGGGSPLHF. CDR3 nucleotide sequence: TGTGCCAGCAGTTTACAGGGAGGGGGTTCACCCCTCCACTTT.

The genes are TRBV13 and TRBJ1-2; the match to TRBD1 covers 9 bases. V dropped 5 bases and J dropped 3; count of bases not matched to a gene: 7. Germline V CDR1 and CDR2: PRHDT, FYEKMQ (reference sequence). This CDR3 has 15 amino acids. This chain's CDR3 is CASSVTQGADYGYTF. DNA of the CDR3: TGTGCCAGCAGCGTTACACAGGGGGCTGACTATGGCTACACCTTC. The variable domain in full, with the rest retrieved from reference TRBV13 and TRBJ1-2, is AAGVIQSPRHLIKEKRETATLKCYPIPRHDTVYWYQQGPGQDPQFLISFYEKMQSDKGSIPDRFSAQQFSDYHSELNMSSLELGDSALYFCASSVTQGADYGYTFGSGTRLTVV.